Listed below are T cell receptor beta chains from one sample, sequenced in a study of T cells in Graves' hyperthyroidism and ophthalmopathy. TCRdb processed the multiplex PCR reads anew with MiXCR; each CDR3 protein has one entry. The sample has 150,000 or so distinct CDR3 sequences, approximately 20% seen once. Sequencing input: blood. The receptor source for this set is a woman aged 45-65 years with Graves' hyperthyroidism that later progressed to Graves' ophthalmopathy. Each CDR3 is given with its conserved first and last residue. A D gene is named only where the DNA matches it firmly. For some rows the clone size is stated as once, few or many, or as a class when expanded; others skip it.

>many|TRBV27|TRBD1|TRBJ2-7
TGTGCCAGCAGGGGACAGGGGACCTACGAGCAGTACTTC
CASRGQGTYEQYF
>few|TRBV18|NA|TRBJ2-7
TGTGCCAGCTCACGTATACAGGGGGGGGACCACTACGAGCAGTACTTC
CASSRIQGGDHYEQYF
>many|TRBV5-1|NA|TRBJ2-7
TGCGCCAGCAGAAATTTGGGGAGCGAGCAGTACTTC
CASRNLGSEQYF
>many|TRBV12-3/TRBV12-4|NA|TRBJ1-1
TGTGCCAGCAGCCCTTTTGTGCTGGCGGGCACTGAAGCTTTCTTT
CASSPFVLAGTEAFF
>many|TRBV10-2|TRBD1|TRBJ2-3
TGCGCCAGCAGTGAACAGGGGGCCGTCATTGGCACAGATACGCAGTATTTT
CASSEQGAVIGTDTQYF
>many|TRBV28|TRBD1|TRBJ1-3
TGTGCCAGCAGTTTTGAGACAGGGAGAAACACCATATATTTT
CASSFETGRNTIYF
>many|TRBV2|NA|TRBJ2-2
TGTGCCAGCAGTCCGGACAGACCGCTTGGCACCGGGGAGCTGTTTTTT
CASSPDRPLGTGELFF
>NA|TRBV19|TRBD1|TRBJ2-3
TGTGCCAGTAGGAAACAGGGGGCATCAGATACGCAGTATTTT
CASRKQGASDTQYF
>many|TRBV5-1|NA|TRBJ2-2
TGCGCCAGCAGCTCAAGTCAGCCGAACACCGGGGAGCTGTTTTTT
CASSSSQPNTGELFF
>NA|TRBV6-1|NA|TRBJ1-2
TGTGCCAGCAGCACCTATGGCTACACCTTC
CASSTYGYTF
>NA|TRBV5-5|NA|TRBJ1-5
TGTGCCAGCAGCTTGGAGTTCTGGAGCAATCAGCCCCAGCATTTT
CASSLEFWSNQPQHF
>many|TRBV29-1|NA|TRBJ1-1
TGCAGCGTTGAGCAGGTGAACACTGAAGCTTTCTTT
CSVEQVNTEAFF
>NA|TRBV25-1|TRBD1|TRBJ1-5
TGTGCCAGAAGTGCCGGGACAGGGCAAAGAGGACAGCCCCAGCATTTT
CARSAGTGQRGQPQHF
>NA|TRBV19|TRBD1|TRBJ1-5
TGTGCCAGTAGGGGGACAGGGAATAAGCCCCAGCATTTT
CASRGTGNKPQHF
>many|TRBV3-1|TRBD2|TRBJ2-7
TGTGCCAGCAGCCAACTACTAGCGTCACCCTACGAGCAGTACTTC
CASSQLLASPYEQYF
>many|TRBV5-6|TRBD1|TRBJ2-7
TGTGCCAGCAGCCCCCGGGACAGGGGTACCTACGAGCAGTACTTC
CASSPRDRGTYEQYF
>many|TRBV30|TRBD1|TRBJ1-4
TGTGCCTGGAGTGCCGACAGGGGGGGTGAAAAACTGTTTTTT
CAWSADRGGEKLFF
>many|TRBV7-8|NA|TRBJ2-7
TGTGCCAGCAGCTTAGGGGCGAGGGGGGAGCAGTACTTC
CASSLGARGEQYF
>many|TRBV20-1|TRBD1|TRBJ1-5
TGCAGTGCTAGTATGCCCCACTCACAACAGGGGAGGAATCAGCCCCAGCATTTT
CSASMPHSQQGRNQPQHF
>NA|TRBV2|TRBD1|TRBJ1-4
TGTGCCAGCAGGCCGGGACAGGGGGCTGACGGTGAAAAACTGTTTTTT
CASRPGQGADGEKLFF
>many|TRBV6-2/TRBV6-3|TRBD1|TRBJ1-1
TGTGCCAGCAGAACCGTTAGGGGGCTCTACACTGAAGCTTTCTTT
CASRTVRGLYTEAFF
>NA|TRBV7-2|TRBD1|TRBJ1-5
TGTGCCAGCAATGCGTACCGGGACAGGGGGAATTCATATAGCAATCAGCCCCAGCATTTT
CASNAYRDRGNSYSNQPQHF
>NA|TRBV5-1|TRBD1|TRBJ1-1
TGCGCCAGCAGATCTGGACAGGGGGAAACTGAAGCTTTCTTT
CASRSGQGETEAFF
>few|TRBV20-1|TRBD2|TRBJ2-3
TGCAGTGCTAGAGGGACTAGCGCCCCCACAGATACGCAGTATTTT
CSARGTSAPTDTQYF
>few|TRBV19|TRBD1|TRBJ2-3
TGTGCCAGTAGGCAGGACAGGGTTCGGGATACGCAGTATTTT
CASRQDRVRDTQYF
>NA|TRBV28|NA|TRBJ2-7
TGTGCCAGCAGTTACCCCTCCGGGACCGAAAACTACGAGCAGTACTTC
CASSYPSGTENYEQYF
>NA|TRBV7-9|TRBD1|TRBJ1-6
TGTGCCAGCAGCTTCGGGTGGCCGCGAGGGGGCGTTGATTCACCCCTCCACTTT
CASSFGWPRGGVDSPLHF
>NA|TRBV7-6|TRBD2|TRBJ2-1
TGTGCCAGCAGCGCCAGGCCAGCGGGATCCTACAATGAGCAGTTCTTC
CASSARPAGSYNEQFF
>few|TRBV10-3|TRBD1|TRBJ1-1
TGTGCCATCAGTGGGACAGGCCAAAGTGAAGCTTTCTTT
CAISGTGQSEAFF
>NA|TRBV19|TRBD1|TRBJ1-2
TGTGCCAGTAGTACCGGACAGGCCAGGCAGAATCTCTATGGCTACACCTTC
CASSTGQARQNLYGYTF
>few|TRBV19|NA|TRBJ2-1
TGTGCCACCTCGGGACAGACTAGCTCCTACAATGAGCAGTTCTTC
CATSGQTSSYNEQFF
>many|TRBV7-8|TRBD1|TRBJ1-2
TGTGCCAGCAGCCACCGGGACAGGGGAGCTAACTATGGCTACACCTTC
CASSHRDRGANYGYTF
>few|TRBV11-2|NA|TRBJ2-2
TGTGCCAGCAGCGAATGGAGGGCTGCGAACACCGGGGAGCTGTTTTTT
CASSEWRAANTGELFF
>NA|TRBV30|NA|TRBJ1-5
TGTGCCTGGAGTCCAAACGTAAATCAGCCCCAGCATTTT
CAWSPNVNQPQHF
>many|TRBV20-1|TRBD1|TRBJ1-2
TGCAGTGCTGCCGCAGACAGGGCCTATGGCTACACCTTC
CSAAADRAYGYTF
>NA|TRBV29-1|NA|TRBJ2-3
TGCAGCGTTTCTAGCCCGAGCACAGATACGCAGTATTTT
CSVSSPSTDTQYF
>many|TRBV27|TRBD1|TRBJ2-3
TGTGCCAGCAGCACCTATACCGGGACAGGGCTAGATACGCAGTATTTT
CASSTYTGTGLDTQYF
>many|TRBV20-1|NA|TRBJ1-6
TGCAGTGCTAGAGATCTCTCCGGACAGAATCTCCACTTT
CSARDLSGQNLHF
>few|TRBV28|TRBD2|TRBJ2-7
TGTGCCAGCAGTTTTCGGAGACTAGCGGGCAGCTCCTACGAGCAGTACTTC
CASSFRRLAGSSYEQYF
>few|TRBV7-9|NA|TRBJ2-7
TGTGCCAGCAGCCTCGGACAGGGGGTCAGGCTAGCGGGAGAATCAAGACTCCACGAGCAGTACTTC
CASSLGQGVRLAGESRLHEQYF
>many|TRBV20-1|TRBD1|TRBJ1-5
TGCAGTGCTAGGGGGACAGTAGGAAATCAGCCCCAGCATTTT
CSARGTVGNQPQHF
>NA|TRBV5-1|TRBD1|TRBJ1-2
TGCGCCAGCAGCGTTTCCGGGACAGGGTTCTATGGCTACACCTTC
CASSVSGTGFYGYTF
>many|TRBV9|TRBD1|TRBJ1-2
TGTGCCAGCAGCCCCCGAACAGGGGCGGTCTACGATGGCTACACCTTC
CASSPRTGAVYDGYTF
>many|TRBV18|NA|TRBJ2-6
TGTGCCAGTCGCCCTGGGGCCAACGTCCTGACTTTC
CASRPGANVLTF
>many|TRBV28|NA|TRBJ1-1
TGTGCCAGCAGTTTACCCATCCACCCAGAAGCGAACACTGAAGCTTTCTTT
CASSLPIHPEANTEAFF
>many|TRBV20-1|NA|TRBJ2-2
TGCAGTGCTAGAGATTTGGACAGAGCGAACACCGGGGAGCTGTTTTTT
CSARDLDRANTGELFF
>NA|TRBV2|NA|TRBJ1-1
TGTGCCAGCAAAGTGGACAGATCCACTGAAGCTTTCTTT
CASKVDRSTEAFF
>NA|TRBV12-3/TRBV12-4|NA|TRBJ1-3
TGTGCCAGCAGCAGGGAGGTCAGGTACTCCGGAAACACCATATATTTT
CASSREVRYSGNTIYF
>many|TRBV3-1|NA|TRBJ1-4
TGTGCCAGCAGCCAATCAATGAACAGGCGGGAAAAACTGTTTTTT
CASSQSMNRREKLFF
>many|TRBV20-1|TRBD1|TRBJ2-7
TGCAGTGCTACAGGGGGCTACGAGCAGTACTTC
CSATGGYEQYF
>NA|TRBV19|TRBD2|TRBJ2-1
TGTGCCAGTAGCGCTAACCCGGGACTAGAAGGCGATGAGCAGTTCTTC
CASSANPGLEGDEQFF
>once|TRBV12-3/TRBV12-4|NA|TRBJ1-1
TGTGCCAGCAGATTACGGGCCGGGACCCTAGAGGCTTTCTTT
CASRLRAGTLEAFF
>many|TRBV12-3/TRBV12-4|TRBD1|TRBJ2-3
TGTGCCAGCACCGGGCGGACAGGCGCGATCACCCCAGATACGCAGTATTTT
CASTGRTGAITPDTQYF
>NA|TRBV7-9|NA|TRBJ2-7
TGTGCCAGCAGCTTTCGTTCCTACGAGCAGTACTTC
CASSFRSYEQYF
>NA|TRBV27|NA|TRBJ2-6
TGTGCCAGCAGCCCATGGAGCTCTGGGGCCAACGTCCTGACTTTC
CASSPWSSGANVLTF
>many|TRBV7-9|NA|TRBJ2-7
TGTGCCAGCAGGGACAGCTCGGGGGCCCACGAGCAGTACTTC
CASRDSSGAHEQYF